The 27 T cell receptor beta chains given below trace back to one sample, sequenced in a study of OX40 agonist ivuxolimab in advanced cancers. The receptor library was made with the immunoSEQ multiplex PCR assay. Not all clones reach the TCRdb copy of this immuneACCESS table, which keeps in-frame sequences only. Checked studies attribute under half of the gap to unresolved V genes and leave the rest unexplained. The sample table contains tens of thousands of clones; only one count was recorded for around 89% of them. The ten largest clones add up to around 0.4% of the sample. Sequences were derived from CD4+ or CD8+ T cells sorted from blood, sampled in a trial of the OX40 agonist ivuxolimab. The receptors shown here come from an adult with an advanced solid tumor such as melanoma, head and neck, liver or kidney cancer.

The chain uses TRBV7-9 and TRBJ2-1, with 7 bases identical to TRBD2. CDR1 is SEHNR, CDR2 FQNEAQ, per germline (reference sequence). The CDR3 runs to 12 residues. V lost 8 bases, J lost 9 bases, and 7 bases stayed unmatched. Written as DNA, the CDR3 is TGTGCCAGCGGGAGGGGCTTAGGTGAGCAGTTCTTC. This gives the protein CASGRGLGEQFF.

The chain couples TRBV11-3 to TRBJ2-3; D possibly uses TRBD1 or TRBD2 (7 bases each). V lost 0 bases and J 2 bases, leaving 12 bases between the germline ends. Germline V gives CDR1 SGHNT, CDR2 YENEEA. This CDR3 has 16 amino acids. In nucleotides, the CDR3 is TGTGCCAGCAGCTTAGATTGGGAGGGGGCCACAGATACGCAGTATTTT. It codes for CASSLDWEGATDTQYF.

The rearrangement links TRBV10-1 to TRBJ2-3; D is possibly TRBD1 or TRBD2 (5 bases each). The CDR3 is 16 amino acids. CDR1 and CDR2 from the germline V gene are WNHNN and SYGVQD (reference sequence). V was shortened by 4 bases and J by 0 bases, with 14 bases between the two germline ends. The CDR3 here is CASSGPGTTSTDTQYF. The CDR3 DNA sequence: TGCGCCAGCAGTGGACCCGGGACCACAAGCACAGATACGCAGTATTTT.

This rearrangement joins TRBV19 to TRBJ2-7, with 7 positions matching TRBD1. The CDR3 runs 12 residues. Germline CDR1 reads LNHDA; CDR2 reads SQIVND (reference sequence). Unmatched junction bases numbered 8, after V lost 11 bases and J lost 4 bases. The CDR3 coding sequence is TGTGCCCCTAGGAAGGGGGCTTACGAGCAGTACTTC. This translates into CAPRKGAYEQYF.

The rearrangement uses TRBV5-1 and TRBJ2-1; weak D call: TRBD2 (5 bases). V lost 6 bases to trimming and J lost 0 bases, with 13 bases between them. This CDR3 is 15 amino acids long. Germline lookup yields CDR1 SGHRS and CDR2 YFSETQ. The CDR3 bases are TGCGCCAGCATGCGGGTTATCAGCTCCTACAATGAGCAGTTCTTC. Translating it yields CASMRVISSYNEQFF.

CDR3 sequence reads: CASGLVSGSAGEQFF. CDR3 coding DNA: TGTGCTAGTGGTTTGGTTAGCGGGAGTGCGGGTGAGCAGTTCTTC. J is TRBJ2-1 and V is TRBV12-5; 9 bases match TRBD2. The CDR3 runs 15 residues. Germline CDR1 reads LGHNT; CDR2 reads FRNRAP. Germline trimming cut 0 bases from V and 9 bases from J; bases unmatched to any gene: 6.

This clone was picked up one time. The chain combines TRBV2 with TRBJ1-1; 11 bases line up with TRBD1. This CDR3 has 16 amino acids. Germline CDR1 SNHLY, CDR2 FYNNEI. V lost 7 bases and J lost 3; bases outside the gene matches: 10. The DNA of the CDR3 is TGTGCCAGCAAGGGGGCCGGGACAGGGGGGTACACTGAAGCTTTCTTT. The encoded protein is CASKGAGTGGYTEAFF.

The chain is built from TRBV4-2 and TRBJ1-2; TRBD1 matches at 7 bases. Trimming removed 3 bases from V and 2 bases from J; junction bases left unmatched: 6. The germline V gene has CDR1 LGHNA and CDR2 YNFKEQ. CDR3 length: 15 amino acids. The CDR3 reads CASSHPLTGNYGYTF. The CDR3 nucleotides are TGTGCCAGCAGCCATCCATTGACAGGGAACTATGGCTACACCTTC.

The V call is TRBV19, the J call TRBJ2-7, with D perhaps matching TRBD1 (7 bases). The CDR3 spans 16 residues. Germline values: CDR1 LNHDA, CDR2 SQIVND (reference sequence). Trimming shortened V by 3 bases and J by 3 bases, and 18 bases separated the two germline ends. The CDR3 is CASSMGGQTGDYEQYF. The CDR3 region has the DNA TGTGCCAGTAGTATGGGGGGACAGACGGGCGACTACGAGCAGTACTTC.

V is TRBV4-1 and J is TRBJ2-2; 15 nucleotides align to TRBD2. Germline CDR1 is MGHRA and CDR2 is YSYEKL. V shed 3 bases and J 6 bases; nucleotides not matched to a gene: 8. The CDR3 loop spans 18 amino acids. This CDR3 reads CASSHPGLAGGVSGELFF. As DNA, the CDR3 is TGCGCCAGCAGCCATCCGGGACTAGCGGGAGGTGTTTCCGGGGAGCTGTTTTTT.

This clone has only one observation. The DNA for the CDR3 is TGTGCCAGCAAACTAGCGGGAGTAAATGAGCAGTTCTTC. Amino acid sequence: CASKLAGVNEQFF. The chain couples TRBV6-5 to TRBJ2-1; 11 nucleotides line up with TRBD2. Germline-derived CDR1 and CDR2 are MNHEY and SVGAGI. This CDR3 has 13 amino acids. Trimming took 7 bases from V and 7 from J; bases not matched to a gene: 3.

This sequence joins TRBV6-5 and TRBJ1-4; 9 positions agree with TRBD1. Germline V CDR1 and CDR2: MNHEY, SVGAGI. CDR3 length: 12 amino acids. Trimming cost V 10 bases and J 5 bases; bases outside gene matches: 2. CDR3 sequence: CAIGQGNEKLFF. The DNA of the CDR3 is TGTGCCATCGGACAGGGGAATGAAAAACTGTTTTTT.

V usage is TRBV11-3 and J usage is TRBJ2-7; TRBD2 is a possible D gene (5 bases). Trimming cost V 0 bases and J 3 bases, with 9 bases left between them. The germline V gene encodes CDR1 SGHNT and CDR2 YENEEA. The CDR3 runs 14 residues. The CDR3 DNA reads as TGTGCCAGCAGCTTAGATCACGGGGACTACGAGCAGTACTTC. Protein product: CASSLDHGDYEQYF. Full variable domain (rest looked up from reference TRBV11-3 and TRBJ2-7): EAGVVQSPRYKIIEKKQPVAFWCNPISGHNTLYWYLQNLGQGPELLIRYENEEAVDDSQLPKDRFSAERLKGVDSTLKIQPAELGDSAVYLCASSLDHGDYEQYFGPGTRLTVT.

The rearrangement uses TRBV5-1 and TRBJ1-1; TRBD1 might be the D (5 bases). CDR1 SGHRS and CDR2 YFSETQ come from the germline V gene. CDR3 length: 13 amino acids. Between the trimmed V and J ends, which lost 3 bases and 1 base, there was a span of 7 bases. CDR3 in amino acids: CASSSGQNTEAFF. CDR3 DNA: TGCGCCAGCAGCTCCGGACAGAACACTGAAGCTTTCTTT.

This chain joins TRBV6-5 and TRBJ1-2, with 9 bases aligning to TRBD1. The trim removed 6 bases at V and 0 bases at J, leaving 5 bases unmatched. This CDR3 is 15 amino acids long. In germline, CDR1 is MNHEY, CDR2 SVGAGI. The CDR3 DNA reads as TGTGCCAGCAGAGGGGACAGGGTAGCTAACTATGGCTACACCTTC. Its translation: CASRGDRVANYGYTF.

This clone appeared a few times. The J gene is TRBJ1-1, the V gene TRBV18; no reliable D call. Deletions cut 3 bases from V and 5 bases from J, with 10 bases between. Germline-derived CDR1 and CDR2 are KGHSH and LQKENI. This CDR3 has 13 residues. Written as DNA, the CDR3 is TGTGCCAGCTCACCGGACGCCTCTACTGAAGCTTTCTTT. Translation gives CASSPDASTEAFF.

This clone occurred once. The V call is TRBV15, the J call TRBJ1-5; perhaps TRBD1 as D (5 bases). The V end was cut by 1 base, the J end by 6 bases, with 7 bases between. Germline CDR1 LNHNV, CDR2 YYDKDF (reference sequence). CDR3 length equals 13 residues. CDR3 DNA sequence: TGTGCCACCAGCAGAGTCGGGGGTCAGCCCCAGCATTTT. This codes for CATSRVGGQPQHF.

This clone was recorded only once. CDR3 DNA: TGTGCCACCGCCCGACTAGAGCTCTACAATGAGCAGTTCTTC. Protein: CATARLELYNEQFF. The chain joins TRBV7-8 to TRBJ2-1, with a tentative D call TRBD2 (6 bases). The germline V and J ends were trimmed by 10 bases and 3 bases, with 16 bases remaining between them. Per the germline V gene, CDR1 is SGHVS and CDR2 is FQNEAQ. The CDR3 runs to 14 residues.

The V call is TRBV10-3, the J call TRBJ2-7; TRBD2 agrees at 13 bases. V shed 9 bases and J 4 bases; nucleotides not matched to a gene: 6. The CDR3 covers 14 residues. The germline CDR1 and CDR2 sequences are ENHRY and SYGVKD. In nucleotides, the CDR3 is TGTGCCATTAAGACTAGCGGGGGGATTTACGAGCAGTACTTC. Translation: CAIKTSGGIYEQYF.

The chain has TRBV5-1 and TRBJ2-2, with a tentative D call TRBD2 (6 bases). Germline V gene lookup returns CDR1 SGHRS and CDR2 YFSETQ. Trimming took off 0 bases at V and 5 bases at J, with 17 bases between the two ends. The CDR3 consists of 17 residues. CDR3 sequence reads: CASSLAPGSAGTGELFF. The CDR3 bases are TGCGCCAGCAGCTTGGCCCCTGGTTCGGCGGGAACCGGGGAGCTGTTTTTT.

The J gene is TRBJ2-3, the V gene TRBV6-5; a possible D gene is TRBD2 (5 bases). This CDR3 is 15 amino acids long. Trimming took off 7 bases at V and 4 bases at J, with 18 bases between the two ends. Germline V gene data show CDR1 as MNHEY and CDR2 as SVGAGI. The CDR3 nucleotides are TGTGCCAGCACCTTGGACGGAGGAGTTTCAGATACGCAGTATTTT. It encodes CASTLDGGVSDTQYF.

This sequence joins TRBV12-5 and TRBJ1-3, with TRBD1 as a possible D gene (5 bases). This CDR3 comprises 16 residues. Between the trimmed V and J ends, which lost 0 bases and 0 bases, there was a span of 9 bases. The germline V gene has CDR1 LGHNT and CDR2 FRNRAP. The CDR3 here is CASGLVLDTSGNTIYF. The CDR3 DNA is TGTGCTAGTGGTTTGGTCCTGGACACCTCTGGAAACACCATATATTTT.

The V call is TRBV6-5, the J call TRBJ1-2; D is ambiguous. Germline V CDR1 and CDR2: MNHEY, SVGAGI. The V gene lost 2 bases and the J gene lost 6 bases, with 10 bases spanning the gap. The CDR3 is 13 amino acids. CDR3 DNA sequence: TGTGCCAGCAGTTACGGGTATTCGGATGGCTACACCTTC. It is translated as CASSYGYSDGYTF.

The chain uses TRBV7-2 and TRBJ1-1; maybe TRBD1 (5 bases). The CDR3 length is 15 residues. CDR1 is SGHTA and CDR2 is FQGNSA in the germline V gene. The V end was cut by 4 bases, the J end by 5 bases, with 17 bases between. CDR3 nucleotides: TGTGCCAGCAGCTCCCAGACGGGGTGGGGGACTGAAGCTTTCTTT. It encodes CASSSQTGWGTEAFF.

This chain links TRBV13 with TRBJ2-3, with TRBD2 matching 12 bases. Germline V gives CDR1 PRHDT, CDR2 FYEKMQ (reference sequence). This CDR3 is built from 15 residues. Trimming at V came to 2 bases and at J to 6 bases, leaving 3 bases not matched to a gene. CDR3 region: CASSLRLAGADTQYF. As DNA, the CDR3 is TGTGCCAGCAGCTTACGACTAGCGGGAGCGGATACGCAGTATTTT.

V is TRBV5-4 and J is TRBJ2-1; D is unclear. V gave up 2 bases and J gave up 8 bases, with 17 bases separating them. The CDR3 is 15 amino acids. Germline V gives CDR1 SGHNT, CDR2 YYREEE (reference sequence). The CDR3 bases are TGTGCCAGCAGCTTTGGTCTTTACATTGGTTATGAGCAGTTCTTC. Amino acids: CASSFGLYIGYEQFF.

This chain connects TRBV11-2 to TRBJ2-7; the match to TRBD2 covers 14 bases. The CDR3 has 15 amino acids. The trim removed 6 bases at V and 5 bases at J, leaving 6 bases unmatched. CDR1 and CDR2 (germline): SGHAT, FQNNGV. The CDR3 DNA follows: TGTGCCAGCAGGCCGGGACTAGCGGGAGCCCACGAGCAGTACTTC. It is translated as CASRPGLAGAHEQYF.